The 10 T cell receptor beta chains presented below share a single source sample, sequenced in a study of cytomegalovirus exposure and HLA in healthy donors. PCR employed 60 Vbeta and 13 Jbeta primers. TCRdb keeps only in-frame clones here, not all; method: immunoSEQ multiplex PCR. The sample shows 200,000 to 250,000 clones, 65% to 85% of them seen only once. Specimen: PBMCs. These receptors originate from a boy aged 2-9 years in good health and CMV-seronegative.

This sequence joins TRBV29-1 and TRBJ2-1; 11 nucleotides line up with TRBD2. Trimming removed 6 bases from V and 9 bases from J; junction bases left unmatched: 16. This CDR3 spans 16 amino acids. The germline V gene has CDR1 SQVTM and CDR2 ANQGSEA. The CDR3 loop is CSVALNSGRAMGEQFF. The CDR3 region has the DNA TGCAGCGTAGCCCTTAATAGCGGGAGGGCCATGGGTGAGCAGTTCTTC.

The chain couples TRBV15 to TRBJ1-6; TRBD1 is a possible D gene (6 bases). Per germline, CDR1 LNHNV and CDR2 YYDKDF (reference sequence). The CDR3 totals 18 residues. The V gene lost 1 base and the J gene lost 7 bases, with 20 bases spanning the gap. CDR3 bases: TGTGCCACCAGCAGAGGTAAGGTTGGGGGCCCTCGAAATTCACCCCTCCACTTT. Its protein is CATSRGKVGGPRNSPLHF.

The rearrangement joins TRBV11-2 to TRBJ2-7; 9 nucleotides align to TRBD1. Germline CDR1 is SGHAT and CDR2 is FQNNGV. The J segment lost 2 bases and the V segment lost 2 bases, leaving 7 bases of the junction unmatched. This CDR3 is 16 amino acids long. CDR3: CASSLRDREIPYEQYF. The CDR3 region has the DNA TGTGCCAGCAGCTTACGGGACAGGGAGATTCCCTACGAGCAGTACTTC.

V gene TRBV10-3 combines with J gene TRBJ1-1; D is undetermined. V was cut by 10 bases and J by 0 bases, with 18 bases left in between. CDR1 and CDR2 (germline): ENHRY, SYGVKD. The CDR3 runs to 15 residues. Here the CDR3 DNA reads TGTGCCACCTCGTATCCGGAGCTCATGAACACTGAAGCTTTCTTT. This codes for CATSYPELMNTEAFF.

The chain uses TRBV25-1 and TRBJ1-2, with a possible D match to TRBD1 (6 bases). Germline CDR1 is MGHDK and CDR2 is SYGVNS. V shed 4 bases and J shed 4 bases, with 19 bases lying between them. The CDR3 consists of 16 residues. The CDR3 bases are TGTGCCAGCAGTGCCGTTTTCAGGGACAACCTCTATGGCTACACCTTC. Amino acid sequence: CASSAVFRDNLYGYTF.

The chain has TRBV11-2 and TRBJ2-7; D gene ambiguous. The CDR3 spans 11 residues. V lost 4 bases to trimming and J lost 6 bases, with 7 bases between them. The V gene's germline CDR1 is SGHAT and CDR2 FQNNGV. The CDR3 region has the DNA TGTGCCAGCAGCTCCCCGAGCGAGCAGTACTTC. Its translation: CASSSPSEQYF.

The chain carries TRBV27 and TRBJ2-3; D not resolved. Between the trimmed V and J ends, which lost 2 bases and 5 bases, there was a span of 11 bases. Germline assignment: CDR1 MNHEY and CDR2 SMNVEV (reference sequence). The CDR3 has 14 amino acids. The CDR3 nucleotides are TGTGCCAGCAGTTTACGGCTAGTAGGAGATACGCAGTATTTT. Its protein product is CASSLRLVGDTQYF.

This clone showed up just once. In DNA, the CDR3 is TGTGCCAGCAGCTATGATCAAGTCTCGCTCTATGGCTACACCTTC. As protein: CASSYDQVSLYGYTF. This chain connects TRBV6-5 to TRBJ1-2; D is unresolved. This CDR3 comprises 15 residues. The V and J ends lost 6 bases and 4 bases respectively, with 18 bases between them. Germline V CDR1 and CDR2: MNHEY, SVGAGI.

The gene calls are TRBV5-1 and TRBJ1-3, with D possibly being TRBD1 (5 bases). Trimming cost V 4 bases and J 2 bases, with 13 bases left between them. The CDR3 loop spans 15 amino acids. The germline CDR1 and CDR2 sequences are SGHRS and YFSETQ. CDR3 residues: CASSQVGGPGNTIYF. The CDR3 DNA sequence: TGCGCCAGCAGCCAGGTGGGGGGACCTGGAAACACCATATATTTT.

The gene calls are TRBV5-1 and TRBJ1-2, with D uncertain. Per the germline V gene, CDR1 is SGHRS and CDR2 is YFSETQ. V was cut by 4 bases and J by 4 bases, with 8 bases left in between. CDR3 length: 12 residues. The CDR3 region is CASSPVGYGYTF. DNA for the CDR3: TGCGCCAGCAGCCCCGTCGGCTATGGCTACACCTTC.